These 11 T cell receptor beta chains were sequenced from one sample in a study of blood T cells in healthy people across ages (dated by TCRdb to about 2015). The library was made by 5' RACE. Instrument on record: Illumina HiSeq 2500. A second about 7 to 11 cycle PCR used a sample-barcoded 5' primer and a J-beta primer mix. TCRdb cleaned the public reads at Q25 with fastp, built clones with MiXCR and kept in-frame beta chains. Every CDR3 protein is listed once, alongside the most common genes and DNA of its rows. The sample records under 2,000,000 distinct CDR3 sequences, approximately 50% of which are singletons. The biggest ten clones account for roughly 2% of the sample. Sequencing used blood. The receptors derive from a woman between 40 and 55 years old in good health.

The table lists this clonotype with a few counts. This chain links TRBV20-1 with TRBJ2-5; 7 nucleotides match TRBD1. With the DNA end fitting TRBJ2-7 better, the J assignment may be wrong. Germline loops: CDR1 DFQATT, CDR2 SNEGSKA (reference sequence). The CDR3 has 13 amino acids. CDR3 loop: CSAPPGGRYEQYF. The DNA for the CDR3 is TGCAGTGCTCCCCCAGGGGGTCGGTACGAGCAGTACTTC.

The chain combines TRBV7-2 with TRBJ2-7; the D call may be TRBD1 or TRBD2 (7 bases each). The assigned J gene may be wrong: the sequence end matches TRBJ2-5 better. CDR3 length: 15 amino acids. Germline loops: CDR1 SGHTA, CDR2 FQGNSA. The CDR3 spells CASSLGGGQRETQYF. CDR3 DNA: TGTGCCAGCAGCTTAGGGGGGGGACAGAGAGAGACCCAGTACTTC.

The chain recombines TRBV4-2 with TRBJ2-3, with 13 bases fitting TRBD2. The CDR3 runs to 18 residues. Germline lookup yields CDR1 LGHNA and CDR2 YNFKEQ. With 0 bases clipped from V and 2 bases from J, the junction kept 5 bases outside the gene matches. The CDR3 here is CASSQDSGTSGATDTQYF. In DNA form, the CDR3 reads TGTGCCAGCAGCCAAGATTCGGGGACTAGCGGGGCCACAGATACGCAGTATTTT.

Points on this clonotype: Being one base from a much bigger clone, this may be a read error. J is TRBJ2-5 and V is TRBV25-1; the D call may be TRBD1 or TRBD2 (5 bases each). CDR1 MGHDK and CDR2 SYGVNS come from the germline V gene. The CDR3 loop spans 14 amino acids. This CDR3 reads CASSELSGQETLYF. CDR3 nucleotides: TGTGCCAGCAGTGAATTAAGCGGACAAGAGACCCTGTACTTC. Looking up the rest from reference TRBV25-1 and TRBJ2-5 gives the full variable domain: EADIYQTPRYLVIGTGKKITLECSQTMGHDKMYWYQQDPGMELHLIHYSYGVNSTEKGDLSSESTVSRIRTEHFPLTLESARPSHTSQYLCASSELSGQETLYFGPGTRLLVL.

The V gene is TRBV6-5, the J gene TRBJ2-5, with TRBD1 matching over 9 bases. Per germline, CDR1 MNHEY and CDR2 SVGAGI. There are 15 residues in the CDR3. V gave up 2 bases and J gave up 4 bases; unmatched junction bases: 5. The CDR3 coding sequence is TGTGCCAGCAGTTACAGAGGGACAGGGCTAGAGACCCAGTACTTC. This codes for CASSYRGTGLETQYF.

The chain employs TRBV14 and TRBJ2-3, with 7 nucleotides matching TRBD2. The CDR3 covers 15 residues. Germline assignment: CDR1 SGHDN and CDR2 FVKESK. The J segment lost 2 bases and the V segment lost 2 bases, leaving 4 bases of the junction unmatched. This chain's CDR3 is CASSQSLAATDTQYF. Written as DNA, the CDR3 is TGTGCCAGCAGCCAAAGTCTAGCGGCCACAGATACGCAGTATTTT.

The chain combines TRBV20-1 with TRBJ1-2; 7 nucleotides match TRBD1. Germline V gives CDR1 DFQATT, CDR2 SNEGSKA (reference sequence). This CDR3 contains 17 residues. V lost 0 bases, J lost 2 bases, and 12 bases stayed unmatched. CDR3 bases: TGCAGTGCTAGAGATATATTGGGAGGGGGACAGAACTATGGCTACACCTTC. It yields the protein CSARDILGGGQNYGYTF.

There are a few counts of this clonotype. This chain joins TRBV4-2 and TRBJ2-1; a weak D match, TRBD2 (7 bases). CDR1 is LGHNA and CDR2 is YNFKEQ in the germline V gene. The CDR3 runs to 16 residues. V gave up 2 bases and J gave up 8 bases, with 19 bases separating them. The CDR3 loop reads CASSQLGGRGADEQFF. The CDR3 DNA sequence: TGTGCCAGCAGCCAACTGGGGGGACGGGGGGCCGATGAGCAGTTCTTC.

The sample holds many counts of this clonotype. The genes are TRBV12-3 or TRBV12-4 and TRBJ2-5; D unclear. Trimming took off 6 bases at V and 1 base at J, with 12 bases between the two ends. The CDR3 runs to 14 residues. The DNA for the CDR3 is TGTGCCAGCAGCTCGGGTAGGCGCCAAGAGACCCAGTACTTC. This gives the protein CASSSGRRQETQYF.

A single count supports this clonotype. The V call is TRBV29-1, the J call TRBJ2-3, with 12 bases matching TRBD2. The CDR3 consists of 14 residues. Trimming removed 8 bases from V and 4 bases from J; junction bases left unmatched: 7. The germline V gene encodes CDR1 SQVTM and CDR2 ANQGSEA. The CDR3 spells CSQTSGGRPDTQYF. The DNA of the CDR3 is TGCAGCCAAACTAGCGGGGGGCGTCCAGATACGCAGTATTTT.

The chain links TRBV15 to TRBJ2-1, with D possibly matching TRBD2 (5 bases). This CDR3 region has 15 residues. The V gene's germline CDR1 is LNHNV and CDR2 YYDKDF (reference sequence). The ends were cut back, 0 bases at V and 7 bases at J, with 13 bases in the middle. For the CDR3, the DNA is TGTGCCACCAGCAGAGAACCAGCAACGGGGAATGAGCAGTTCTTC. Translated, it gives CATSREPATGNEQFF.